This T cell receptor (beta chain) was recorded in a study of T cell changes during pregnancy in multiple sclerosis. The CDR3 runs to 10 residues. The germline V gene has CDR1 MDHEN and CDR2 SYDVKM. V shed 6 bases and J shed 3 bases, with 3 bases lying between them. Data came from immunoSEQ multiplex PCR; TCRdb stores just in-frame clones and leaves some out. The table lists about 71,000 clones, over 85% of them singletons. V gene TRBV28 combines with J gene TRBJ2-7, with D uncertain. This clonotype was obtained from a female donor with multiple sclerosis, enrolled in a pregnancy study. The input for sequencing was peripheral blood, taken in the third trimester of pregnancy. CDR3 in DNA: TGTGCCAGCAGCCACTACGAGCAGTACTTC. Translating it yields CASSHYEQYF.